These 29 T cell receptor beta chains originate from one sample sequenced in a study of regulatory T cells in long-lasting Graves disease. Time point given: newly diagnosed GD, antithyroid drugs for less than 3 months. RNA extracted from PBMCs served as the sequencing template. HTBI primers from iRepertoire and Arm-PCR of CDR3 regions yielded the TCR beta libraries. TCRdb used MiXCR to reprocess the multiplex PCR reads, holding one entry per CDR3 protein. The data hold about 470,000 distinct CDR3 sequences, with under 15% observed a single time. Separately, the same data were catalogued under a study of T cells in Graves' hyperthyroidism and ophthalmopathy.

The sample in question was peripheral blood mononuclear cells (PBMCs), obtained at new diagnosis, from a patient treated with antithyroid drugs. The source is a woman in her thirties with Graves disease.

This clonotype appeared many times. No conserved phenylalanine or tryptophan ends this CDR3, so it is likely a read error. This chain joins TRBV28 and TRBJ1-5, with TRBD1 matching 9 bases. Germline trimming cut 5 bases from V and 3 bases from J; bases unmatched to any gene: 11. Germline V gives CDR1 MDHEN, CDR2 SYDVKM. The CDR3 spans 17 residues. The CDR3: CASSTGQGNWANQPQHL. Written as DNA, the CDR3 is TGTGCCAGCAGTACGGGACAGGGCAACTGGGCCAATCAGCCCCAGCATCTT.

This chain links TRBV5-1 with TRBJ2-2, with 9 positions matching TRBD2. There are 15 residues in the CDR3. Germline V gives CDR1 SGHRS, CDR2 YFSETQ. J was trimmed by 4 bases and V by 7 bases; bases with no gene match: 8. The chain's CDR3 is CASQPGLASTGELFF. The CDR3 DNA reads as TGCGCCAGCCAACCGGGACTAGCATCCACCGGGGAGCTGTTTTTT.

In its sample, this clonotype was seen many times. V is TRBV27 and J is TRBJ2-7; TRBD2 agrees at 8 bases. The CDR3 is 13 residues long. Germline CDR1 reads MNHEY; CDR2 reads SMNVEV (reference sequence). With 2 bases clipped from V and 6 bases from J, the junction kept 3 bases outside the gene matches. CDR3 region: CASSLPTSGEQYF. The CDR3 region has the DNA TGTGCCAGCAGTTTACCAACTAGCGGCGAGCAGTACTTC.

This clonotype appeared many times. This sequence joins TRBV6-1 and TRBJ2-1; 11 bases agree with TRBD2. This CDR3 is built from 16 residues. CDR1 and CDR2 from the germline V gene are MNHNS and SASEGT. V was clipped by 7 bases and J by 2 bases; unmatched bases: 7. The DNA of the CDR3 is TGTGCCAGCATAGATCTAGCGGGGGGACCCTACAATGAGCAGTTCTTC. Protein sequence: CASIDLAGGPYNEQFF.

This clonotype was detected only a few times. The V gene is TRBV20-1, the J gene TRBJ2-3; 8 nucleotides align to TRBD1. Germline CDR1 and CDR2: DFQATT and SNEGSKA (reference sequence). V lost 7 bases to trimming and J lost 2 bases; unmatched junction nucleotides: 2. This CDR3 has 12 residues. As DNA, the CDR3 is TGCAGTGGACAGGGGCACACAGATACGCAGTATTTT. Its translation: CSGQGHTDTQYF.

This clonotype was seen a handful of times. In nucleotides, the CDR3 is TGCAGTGCTCGTCTAATAGCGGGAGTTAACTACAATGAGCAGTTCTTC. It translates to CSARLIAGVNYNEQFF. This sequence joins TRBV20-1 and TRBJ2-1; 9 bases agree with TRBD2. Germline-derived CDR1 and CDR2 are DFQATT and SNEGSKA (reference sequence). The CDR3 is made up of 16 amino acids. The trim removed 5 bases at V and 3 bases at J, leaving 11 bases unmatched.

Ten or more counts support this clonotype. The chain joins TRBV30 to TRBJ2-3; TRBD1 aligns across 8 bases. From germline, CDR1 is GTSNPN and CDR2 SVGIG (reference sequence). This CDR3 contains 15 residues. The V gene end was trimmed by 3 bases and the J gene end by 6 bases; junction bases not matched to a gene: 11. The CDR3 coding sequence is TGTGCCTGGAGGGGTGGGACAGGCCCAAGGGATACGCAGTATTTT. Amino acid sequence: CAWRGGTGPRDTQYF.

This clonotype was observed at least ten times. The gene calls are TRBV7-3 and TRBJ1-4; no clear D gene. The CDR3 extends over 18 amino acids. V lost 2 bases and J lost 2, with 18 bases in between. Germline V lookup: CDR1 SGHTA, CDR2 FQGTGA. CDR3 residues: CASSLLKARRGTNEKLFF. Here the CDR3 DNA reads TGTGCCAGCAGCTTACTCAAGGCCCGCCGTGGTACTAATGAAAAACTGTTTTTT.

Details on this clonotype: Given a much more abundant clone one base away, this may be a read error. The J gene is TRBJ2-7, the V gene TRBV27; D possibly uses TRBD1 or TRBD2 (5 bases each). The V and J ends lost 3 bases and 7 bases respectively, with 22 bases between them. The CDR3 is 16 residues long. Germline lookup yields CDR1 MNHEY and CDR2 SMNVEV (reference sequence). The CDR3 region has the DNA TGTGCCAGCAGTTTGATGGCCAGGGAGACCTACAATGAGCAGTACTTC. Translated, it gives CASSLMARETYNEQYF.

There are many counts of this clonotype. This chain uses TRBV3-1 with TRBJ1-3; 8 bases match TRBD1. V lost 6 bases and J lost 9; bases outside the gene matches: 4. Germline V lookup: CDR1 LGHDT, CDR2 YNNKEL (reference sequence). The CDR3 has 12 amino acids. The CDR3: CASSRDRSTIYF. The DNA of the CDR3 is TGTGCCAGCAGTCGGGACAGGAGCACCATATATTTT.

This CDR3 is CASRRTRDDLQETQYF. The CDR3 nucleotides read TGTGCCAGTAGAAGAACCCGGGACGACCTCCAAGAGACCCAGTACTTC. The chain employs TRBV19 and TRBJ2-5; possibly TRBD1 or TRBD2 for D (5 bases each). The germline CDR1 and CDR2 sequences are LNHDA and SQIVND (reference sequence). The V end was cut by 6 bases, the J end by 1 base, with 18 bases between. CDR3 length: 16 residues. The full variable domain, its missing parts supplied by reference TRBV19 and TRBJ2-5, is DGGITQSPKYLFRKEGQNVTLSCEQNLNHDAMYWYRQDPGQGLRLIYYSQIVNDFQKGDIAEGYSVSREKKESFPLTVTSAQKNPTAFYLCASRRTRDDLQETQYFGPGTRLLVL.

This clonotype is a singleton in its sample. This chain links TRBV19 with TRBJ1-5, with 7 bases matching TRBD1. J gave up 6 bases and V 3 bases, and 5 bases lay outside the gene matches. The CDR3 covers 14 residues. CDR1 is LNHDA, CDR2 SQIVND, per germline (reference sequence). CDR3 amino acids: CASSMRQGGQPQHF. For the CDR3, the DNA is TGTGCCAGTAGTATGCGACAGGGTGGTCAGCCCCAGCATTTT.

This clonotype has a count of ten or more. The rearrangement links TRBV24-1 to TRBJ2-3, with D possibly being TRBD1 (5 bases). Germline V CDR1 and CDR2: KGHDR, SFDVKD. V was trimmed by 9 bases and J by 6 bases, leaving 9 bases between them. The CDR3 is 11 residues long. The CDR3 is CATLYRDTQYF. The CDR3, as DNA: TGTGCCACCCTCTACAGGGATACGCAGTATTTT.

This clonotype was counted a few times. The gene calls are TRBV12-5 and TRBJ2-1; 7 positions match TRBD1. The CDR3 has 15 residues. Trimming at V came to 0 bases and at J to 6 bases, leaving 5 bases not matched to a gene. CDR1 is LGHNT, CDR2 FRNRAP, per germline. As DNA, the CDR3 is TGTGCTAGTGGTTTGGTACTAGGACAGGTCAATGAGCAGTTCTTC. Translation: CASGLVLGQVNEQFF.

This clonotype occurred a few times. Being one base from a much bigger clone, this may be a read error. V gene TRBV2 combines with J gene TRBJ2-1; no definite D call. This CDR3 region has 11 residues. Germline lookup yields CDR1 SNHLY and CDR2 FYNNEI. The DNA for the CDR3 is TGTGCCGGCAGCCCCCCCAAACGGCAGTTCTTC. Encoded protein: CAGSPPKRQFF.

This clonotype came up many times. The V call is TRBV13, the J call TRBJ2-1; the match to TRBD2 covers 11 bases. The V segment lost 6 bases and the J segment 4 bases; nucleotides outside the gene matches: 5. The CDR3 sequence is 15 residues long. CDR1 is PRHDT, CDR2 FYEKMQ, per germline (reference sequence). The CDR3 DNA is TGTGCCAGCAGTTGGGGGACTAGCGGATACAATGAGCAGTTCTTC. The encoded protein is CASSWGTSGYNEQFF. The full variable domain, completed using reference TRBV13 and TRBJ2-1, is AAGVIQSPRHLIKEKRETATLKCYPIPRHDTVYWYQQGPGQDPQFLISFYEKMQSDKGSIPDRFSAQQFSDYHSELNMSSLELGDSALYFCASSWGTSGYNEQFFGPGTRLTVL.

This clonotype was found many times. The gene calls are TRBV28 and TRBJ2-1; 9 bases are shared with TRBD2. V was clipped by 3 bases and J by 2 bases; unmatched bases: 8. Germline-derived CDR1 and CDR2 are MDHEN and SYDVKM. The CDR3 loop spans 17 amino acids. In DNA form, the CDR3 reads TGTGCCAGCAGTTTGATAGCGGGAGTTGGAGCCTACAATGAGCAGTTCTTC. As protein: CASSLIAGVGAYNEQFF.

In this sample, this clonotype turned up many times. This chain joins TRBV24-1 and TRBJ2-1; tentatively, D is TRBD1 or TRBD2 (5 bases each). V lost 3 bases, J lost 9 bases, and 8 bases lay in between. Germline CDR1 is KGHDR and CDR2 is SFDVKD. This CDR3 region has 12 residues. The CDR3 DNA sequence: TGTGCCACCAGTGATCCAGGGACTGAGCAGTTCTTC. Translation: CATSDPGTEQFF.

A word on this clonotype: A much bigger clone sits one base away, suggesting this may be a read error. The CDR3 loop is CSTRDLRVNTEAFF. The CDR3 nucleotides read TGCAGTACTAGAGATCTCAGGGTAAACACTGAAGCTTTCTTT. The gene calls are TRBV20-1 and TRBJ1-1; D is possibly TRBD1 (5 bases). Germline V gene sequence: CDR1 DFQATT, CDR2 SNEGSKA (reference sequence). The CDR3 has 14 residues.

V usage is TRBV6-2 or TRBV6-3 and J usage is TRBJ2-7; TRBD2 might be the D (5 bases). V was trimmed by 4 bases and J by 7 bases, leaving 20 bases between them. This CDR3 is 15 amino acids long. Germline V lookup: CDR1 MNHEY, CDR2 SVGEGT. CDR3 DNA sequence: TGTGCCAGCAGTTTTTTGCGGGCCCCCTGGCGGGAGCAGTACTTC. This codes for CASSFLRAPWREQYF.

This clonotype was observed a handful of times. The V gene is TRBV29-1, the J gene TRBJ2-3; the match to TRBD2 covers 11 bases. The CDR3 runs to 15 residues. Germline V gene data show CDR1 as SQVTM and CDR2 as ANQGSEA. The V gene end was trimmed by 4 bases and the J gene end by 2 bases; junction bases not matched to a gene: 5. The CDR3 here is CSVGGTSGPTDTQYF. CDR3 bases: TGCAGCGTTGGGGGGACTAGCGGCCCCACAGATACGCAGTATTTT.

At least ten counts were recorded for this clonotype. The J gene is TRBJ2-1, the V gene TRBV7-9; TRBD2 matches 10 bases. The ends lost 5 bases at V and 9 bases at J; junction bases unmatched: 10. Germline lookup yields CDR1 SEHNR and CDR2 FQNEAQ (reference sequence). The CDR3 has 15 residues. CDR3 region: CASSPSGRAFSEQFF. DNA for the CDR3: TGTGCCAGCAGCCCCAGCGGGAGGGCCTTTAGTGAGCAGTTCTTC.

In this sample, this clonotype turned up many times. This sequence joins TRBV7-8 and TRBJ2-3; 7 bases map to TRBD2. The V gene's germline CDR1 is SGHVS and CDR2 FQNEAQ. The CDR3 totals 16 residues. V lost 4 bases and J lost 4; bases outside the gene matches: 11. In nucleotides, the CDR3 is TGTGCCAGCAGCTATCGACTGGTGAGCGGGGCAGATACGCAGTATTTT. Its protein product is CASSYRLVSGADTQYF.

This clonotype was found many times. V and J are TRBV6-2 or TRBV6-3 and TRBJ2-1; 7 bases are shared with TRBD1. The V segment lost 0 bases and the J segment 0 bases; nucleotides outside the gene matches: 5. The length of the CDR3 is 17 residues. Germline values: CDR1 MNHEY, CDR2 SVGEGT. Here the CDR3 DNA reads TGTGCCAGCAGTTACTCGTCCAACAGGGGCTCCTACAATGAGCAGTTCTTC. It codes for CASSYSSNRGSYNEQFF.

This clonotype appeared many times. This chain joins TRBV7-9 and TRBJ2-5; D uncertain. The CDR3 extends over 14 amino acids. V was clipped by 0 bases and J by 9 bases, with 14 bases between them. CDR1 and CDR2 from the germline V gene are SEHNR and FQNEAQ (reference sequence). CDR3 nucleotide sequence: TGTGCCAGCAGCTTAGCCGCCCTGGGCGCATCCCAGTACTTC. Amino acids: CASSLAALGASQYF. The variable domain in full, with the rest retrieved from reference TRBV7-9 and TRBJ2-5, is DTGVSQNPRHKITKRGQNVTFRCDPISEHNRLYWYRQTLGQGPEFLTYFQNEAQLEKSRLLSDRFSAERPKGSFSTLEIQRTEQGDSAMYLCASSLAALGASQYFGPGTRLLVL.

With regard to this clonotype: A read error may account for a junction end that differs from germline. The rearrangement links TRBV15 to TRBJ2-1; weak D call: TRBD1 (5 bases). The germline V gene encodes CDR1 LNHNV and CDR2 YYDKDF (reference sequence). The CDR3 is 13 residues long. CDR3 loop: CATSRDRAGKSLF. CDR3 sequence (DNA): TGTGCCACCAGCAGAGATCGCGCAGGGAAAAGTCTCTTC.

The V and J genes are TRBV7-9 and TRBJ2-1; D unresolved. CDR3 size: 13 residues. CDR1 and CDR2 from the germline V gene are SEHNR and FQNEAQ (reference sequence). V lost 1 base and J 8 bases, leaving 9 bases between the germline ends. CDR3 bases: TGTGCCAGCAGCTTAGAACTTCTTTATGAGCAGTTCTTC. Its protein product is CASSLELLYEQFF.

This clonotype was seen many times. The chain recombines TRBV6-5 with TRBJ1-1, with unresolved D. Trimming pared 2 bases from V and 5 bases from J, leaving 12 bases between. Germline V lookup: CDR1 MNHEY, CDR2 SVGAGI. The CDR3 sequence is 14 residues long. The CDR3 reads CASSYRGAKTEAFF. DNA for the CDR3: TGTGCCAGCAGTTACCGGGGAGCGAAAACTGAAGCTTTCTTT.

The V and J genes are TRBV7-2 and TRBJ1-1; maybe TRBD1 (6 bases). This CDR3 comprises 13 residues. Germline CDR1 is SGHTA and CDR2 is FQGNSA. Deletions cut 1 base from V and 6 bases from J, with 9 bases between. The CDR3 protein is CASSLVGGPEAFF. The CDR3 DNA reads TGTGCCAGCAGCTTAGTGGGGGGCCCTGAAGCTTTCTTT.